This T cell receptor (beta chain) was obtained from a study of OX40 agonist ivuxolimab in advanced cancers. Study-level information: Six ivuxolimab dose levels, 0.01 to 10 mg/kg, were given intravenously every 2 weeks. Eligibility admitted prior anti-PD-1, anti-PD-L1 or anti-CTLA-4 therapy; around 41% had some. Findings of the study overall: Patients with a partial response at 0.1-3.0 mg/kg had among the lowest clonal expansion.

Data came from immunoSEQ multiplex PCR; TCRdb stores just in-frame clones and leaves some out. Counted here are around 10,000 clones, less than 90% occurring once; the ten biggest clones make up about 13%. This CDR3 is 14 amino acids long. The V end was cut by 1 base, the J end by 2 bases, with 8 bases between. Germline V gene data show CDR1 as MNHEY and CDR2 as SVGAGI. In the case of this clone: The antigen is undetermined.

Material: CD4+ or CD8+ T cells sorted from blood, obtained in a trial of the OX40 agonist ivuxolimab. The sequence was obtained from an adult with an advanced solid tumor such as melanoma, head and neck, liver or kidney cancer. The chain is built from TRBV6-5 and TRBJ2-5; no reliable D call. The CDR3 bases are TGTGCCAGCAGTTACTTAAGTCAACAAGAGACCCAGTACTTC. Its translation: CASSYLSQQETQYF.